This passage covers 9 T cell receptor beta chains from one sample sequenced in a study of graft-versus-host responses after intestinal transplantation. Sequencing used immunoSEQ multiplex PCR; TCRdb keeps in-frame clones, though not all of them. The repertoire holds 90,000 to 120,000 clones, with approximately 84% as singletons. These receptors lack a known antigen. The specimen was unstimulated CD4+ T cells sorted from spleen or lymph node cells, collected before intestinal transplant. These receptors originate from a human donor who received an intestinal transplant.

The CDR3 DNA reads as TGTGCCAGCAGCGGACAGGCGGGGGGGAACACCGGGGAGCTGTTTTTT. Amino acids: CASSGQAGGNTGELFF. V usage is TRBV9 and J usage is TRBJ2-2; 8 positions agree with TRBD2. Germline loops: CDR1 SGDLS, CDR2 YYNGEE. The CDR3 consists of 16 residues. The J segment lost 1 base and the V segment lost 3 bases, leaving 5 bases of the junction unmatched. The full variable domain, its missing parts supplied by reference TRBV9 and TRBJ2-2, is DSGVTQTPKHLITATGQRVTLRCSPRSGDLSVYWYQQSLDQGLQFLIQYYNGEERAKGNILERFSAQQFPDLHSELNLSSLELGDSALYFCASSGQAGGNTGELFFGEGSRLTVL.

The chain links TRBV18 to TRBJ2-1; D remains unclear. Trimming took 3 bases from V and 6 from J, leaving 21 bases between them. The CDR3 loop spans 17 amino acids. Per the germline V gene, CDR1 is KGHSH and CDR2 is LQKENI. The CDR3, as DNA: TGTGCCAGCTCACCCCCCGGATGGGAACGCCGAACCAATGAGCAGTTCTTC. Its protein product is CASSPPGWERRTNEQFF.

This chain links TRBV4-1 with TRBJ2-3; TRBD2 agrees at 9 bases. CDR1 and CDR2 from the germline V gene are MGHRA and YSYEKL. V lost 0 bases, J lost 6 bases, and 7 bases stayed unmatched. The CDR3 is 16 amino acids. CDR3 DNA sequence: TGCGCCAGCAGCCAAGAGGTAGCGGGAGCTCTGGATACGCAGTATTTT. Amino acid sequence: CASSQEVAGALDTQYF.

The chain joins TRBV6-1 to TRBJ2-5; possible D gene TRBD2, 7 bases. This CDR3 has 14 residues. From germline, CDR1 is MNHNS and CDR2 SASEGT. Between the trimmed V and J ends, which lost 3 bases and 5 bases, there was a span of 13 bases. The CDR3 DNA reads TGTGCCAGCAGTGATTCGGGGGGCCACGAGACCCAGTACTTC. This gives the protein CASSDSGGHETQYF.

DNA of the CDR3: TGCGCCAGCAGTGAGTCGACGGGGGGGTATAGCAATCAGCCCCAGCATTTT. Its protein product is CASSESTGGYSNQPQHF. The chain employs TRBV10-2 and TRBJ1-5; a possible D gene is TRBD1 (5 bases). V was clipped by 0 bases and J by 0 bases, with 12 bases between them. The length of the CDR3 is 17 residues. Germline V gene data show CDR1 as WSHSY and CDR2 as SAAADI.

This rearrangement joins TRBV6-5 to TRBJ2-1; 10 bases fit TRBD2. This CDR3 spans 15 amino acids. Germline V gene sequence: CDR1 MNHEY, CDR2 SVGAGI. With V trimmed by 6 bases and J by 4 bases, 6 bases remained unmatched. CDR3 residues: CASRDLAGAYNEQFF. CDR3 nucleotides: TGTGCCAGCAGGGATCTAGCGGGAGCGTACAATGAGCAGTTCTTC.

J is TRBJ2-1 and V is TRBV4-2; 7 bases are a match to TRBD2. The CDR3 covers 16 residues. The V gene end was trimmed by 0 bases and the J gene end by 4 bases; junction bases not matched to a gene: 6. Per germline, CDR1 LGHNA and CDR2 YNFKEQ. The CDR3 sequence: CASSQDGVAGYNEQFF. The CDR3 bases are TGTGCCAGCAGCCAAGATGGAGTAGCGGGTTACAATGAGCAGTTCTTC.

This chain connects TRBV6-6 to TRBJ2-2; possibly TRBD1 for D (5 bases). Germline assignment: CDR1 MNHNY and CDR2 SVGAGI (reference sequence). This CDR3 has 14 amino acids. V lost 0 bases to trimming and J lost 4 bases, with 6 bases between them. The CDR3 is CASSYSTGTGELFF. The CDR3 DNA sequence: TGTGCCAGCAGTTACTCTACAGGCACCGGGGAGCTGTTTTTT.

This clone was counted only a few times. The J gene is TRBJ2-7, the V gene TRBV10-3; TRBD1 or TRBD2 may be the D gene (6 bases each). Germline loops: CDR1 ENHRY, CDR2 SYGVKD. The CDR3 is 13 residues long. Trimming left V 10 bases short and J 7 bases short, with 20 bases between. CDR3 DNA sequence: TGTGCCACCGGAGGGCCTGGGGGCCAAGAGCAGTACTTC. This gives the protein CATGGPGGQEQYF.